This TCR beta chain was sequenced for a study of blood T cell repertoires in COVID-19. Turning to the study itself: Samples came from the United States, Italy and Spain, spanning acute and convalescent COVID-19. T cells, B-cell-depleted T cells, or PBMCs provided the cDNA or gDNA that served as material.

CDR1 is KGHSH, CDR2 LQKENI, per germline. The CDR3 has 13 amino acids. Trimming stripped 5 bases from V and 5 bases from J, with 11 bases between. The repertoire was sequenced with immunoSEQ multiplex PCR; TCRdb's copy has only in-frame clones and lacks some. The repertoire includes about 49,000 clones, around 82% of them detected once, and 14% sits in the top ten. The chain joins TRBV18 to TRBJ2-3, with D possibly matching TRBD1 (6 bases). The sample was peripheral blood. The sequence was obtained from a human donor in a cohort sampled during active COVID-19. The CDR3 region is CASSEGHKDTQYF. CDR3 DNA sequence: TGTGCCAGCTCAGAGGGACATAAAGATACGCAGTATTTT.